Sequencing of this TCR beta chain was carried out in a study of graft-versus-host responses after intestinal transplantation. In the study overall: Recipients received multivisceral, liver-intestinal, or isolated intestinal transplants.

Looked up from germline, CDR1 is SNHLY and CDR2 is FYNNEI. This CDR3 spans 15 amino acids. After removal of 4 bases from V and 12 bases from J, the junction contained 12 bases not matched to a gene. Regarding the study as a whole: GvH clone levels peaked in circulation, and this peak was associated with early post-transplant HvG declines. Recipient marrow showed GvH clones, some seen first in ileum or blood.

TCRdb's table, derived via immunoSEQ multiplex PCR, lists solely in-frame clones and lacks some. The profile shows some 90,000 clones, roughly 90% of them singletons. Of note for this clone: Its antigen is currently unknown.

This TCR was recovered from a human donor who was the organ donor for an intestinal transplant. This chain connects TRBV2 to TRBJ2-1; the match to TRBD1 covers 10 bases. Sequenced here: unstimulated CD8+ T cells sorted from spleen or lymph node cells, sampled before transplant. The CDR3 nucleotides read TGTGCCAGCAGTGGAACCGGGACAGGGGAGGGTGGGCAGTTCTTC. It specifies CASSGTGTGEGGQFF.